This T cell receptor (beta chain) appears in the sequencing data of a study of chemoradiotherapy in HPV16-positive cancers. Produced via immunoSEQ multiplex PCR; TCRdb's table is partial and in-frame only. The sample lists roughly 1,900 clones, about 90% occurring once. Material: tumor tissue, obtained from a patient who underwent chemoradiotherapy. The sequence came from a human donor with HPV-associated anogenital cancer.

In nucleotides, the CDR3 is TGTGCCAGTAACCGGGACAGGCGAATCTTCTTT. This encodes CASNRDRRIFF. The V gene is TRBV6-5, the J gene TRBJ1-1, with 8 bases matching TRBD1. The CDR3 consists of 11 residues. Germline CDR1 is MNHEY and CDR2 is SVGAGI. The junction had 11 bases not matched to a gene; V was cut back by 9 bases and J by 14 bases.